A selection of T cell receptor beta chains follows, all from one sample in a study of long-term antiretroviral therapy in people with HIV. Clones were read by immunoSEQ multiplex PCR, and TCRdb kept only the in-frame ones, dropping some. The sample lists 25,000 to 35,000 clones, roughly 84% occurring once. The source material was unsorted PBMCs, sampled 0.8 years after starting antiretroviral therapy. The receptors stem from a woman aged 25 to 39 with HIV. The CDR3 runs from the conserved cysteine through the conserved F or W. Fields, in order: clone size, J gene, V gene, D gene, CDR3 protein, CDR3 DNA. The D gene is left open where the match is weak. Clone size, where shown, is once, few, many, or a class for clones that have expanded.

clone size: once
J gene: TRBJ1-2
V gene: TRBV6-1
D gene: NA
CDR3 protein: CASSEYTGPNYGYTF
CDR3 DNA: TGTGCCAGCAGTGAATATACGGGACCTAACTATGGCTACACCTTC

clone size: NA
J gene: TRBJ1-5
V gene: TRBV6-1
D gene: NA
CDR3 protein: CASSERRVGQPQHF
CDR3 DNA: TGTGCCAGCAGTGAAAGGAGGGTAGGTCAGCCCCAGCATTTT

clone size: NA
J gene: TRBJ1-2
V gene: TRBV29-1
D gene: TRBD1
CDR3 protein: CSVDRGLPANYGYTF
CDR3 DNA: TGCAGCGTGGACAGGGGGCTACCAGCTAACTATGGCTACACCTTC

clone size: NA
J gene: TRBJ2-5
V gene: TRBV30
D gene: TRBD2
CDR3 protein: CAWSARDYNYRETQYF
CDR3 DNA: TGTGCCTGGAGTGCGCGGGACTATAATTATAGGGAGACCCAGTACTTC

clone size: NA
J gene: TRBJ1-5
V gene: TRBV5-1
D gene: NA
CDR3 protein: CASSLSSGGNQPQHF
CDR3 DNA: TGCGCCAGCAGCTTATCCTCAGGGGGCAATCAGCCCCAGCATTTT

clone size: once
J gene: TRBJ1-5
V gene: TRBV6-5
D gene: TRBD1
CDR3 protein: CATGQGDNQPQHF
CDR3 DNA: TGTGCCACCGGACAGGGAGACAATCAGCCCCAGCATTTT

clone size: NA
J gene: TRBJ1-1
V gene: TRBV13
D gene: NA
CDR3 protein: CASSLGGNAYTEAFF
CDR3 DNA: TGTGCCAGCAGCTTAGGTGGGAACGCTTACACTGAAGCTTTCTTT

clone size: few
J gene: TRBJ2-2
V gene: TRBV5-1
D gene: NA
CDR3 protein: CASRFGGDTGELFF
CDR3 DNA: TGCGCCAGCCGGTTCGGGGGAGACACCGGGGAGCTGTTTTTT

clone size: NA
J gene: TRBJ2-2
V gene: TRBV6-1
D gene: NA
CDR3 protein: CASCRDPLTGELFF
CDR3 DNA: TGTGCCAGCTGCCGGGACCCACTTACCGGGGAGCTGTTTTTT

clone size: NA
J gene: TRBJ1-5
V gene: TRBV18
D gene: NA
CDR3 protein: CASSPAREQPQHF
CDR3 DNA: TGTGCCAGCTCACCGGCGAGGGAGCAGCCCCAGCATTTT

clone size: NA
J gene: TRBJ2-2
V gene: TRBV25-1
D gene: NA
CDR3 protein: CASSENAGELFF
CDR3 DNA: TGTGCCAGCAGTGAAAATGCGGGGGAGCTGTTTTTT

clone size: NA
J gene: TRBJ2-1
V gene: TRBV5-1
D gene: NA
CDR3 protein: CASGTDNNEQFF
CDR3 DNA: TGCGCCAGCGGGACGGATAACAATGAGCAGTTCTTC

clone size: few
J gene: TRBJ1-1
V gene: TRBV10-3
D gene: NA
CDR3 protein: CAISESWQGGAEAFF
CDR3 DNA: TGTGCCATCAGTGAGTCATGGCAGGGTGGTGCTGAAGCTTTCTTT

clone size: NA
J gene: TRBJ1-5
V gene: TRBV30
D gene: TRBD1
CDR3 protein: CAWSTGTNQPQHF
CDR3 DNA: TGTGCCTGGTCGACAGGGACAAATCAGCCCCAGCATTTT

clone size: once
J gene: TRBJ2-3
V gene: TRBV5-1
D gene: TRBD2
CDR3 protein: CASRRTSGDTDTQYF
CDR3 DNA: TGCGCCAGCAGAAGGACTAGCGGGGACACAGATACGCAGTATTTT

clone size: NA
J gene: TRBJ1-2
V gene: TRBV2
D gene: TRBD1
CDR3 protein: CASRMDRTGFGYTF
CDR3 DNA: TGTGCCAGCAGGATGGATAGGACAGGGTTTGGCTACACCTTC

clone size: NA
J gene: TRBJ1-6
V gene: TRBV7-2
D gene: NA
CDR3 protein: CASSLKSTTSPLHF
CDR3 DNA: TGTGCCAGCAGCTTAAAATCGACCACCTCACCCCTCCACTTT

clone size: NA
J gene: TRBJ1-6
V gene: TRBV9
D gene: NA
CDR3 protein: CASSVDPGLDSPLHF
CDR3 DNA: TGTGCCAGCAGCGTAGACCCAGGGTTGGATTCACCCCTCCACTTT

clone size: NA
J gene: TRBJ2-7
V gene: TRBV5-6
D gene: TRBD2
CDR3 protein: CASSWGLAGMHEQYF
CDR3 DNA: TGTGCCAGCAGCTGGGGACTAGCGGGGATGCACGAGCAGTACTTC

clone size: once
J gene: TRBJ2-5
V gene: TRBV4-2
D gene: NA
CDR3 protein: CASSQDPVTRSTETQYF
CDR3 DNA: TGTGCCAGCAGCCAAGATCCGGTGACTAGATCGACCGAGACCCAGTACTTC

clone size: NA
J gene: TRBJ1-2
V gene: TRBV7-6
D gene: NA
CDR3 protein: CASSLAPRDRTNYGYTF
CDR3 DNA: TGTGCCAGCAGCTTAGCGCCCCGAGACAGGACTAACTATGGCTACACCTTC

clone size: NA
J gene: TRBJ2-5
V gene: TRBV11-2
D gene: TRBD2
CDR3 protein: CASSPHDGGKETQYF
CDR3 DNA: TGTGCCAGCAGCCCGCATGACGGGGGGAAAGAGACCCAGTACTTC

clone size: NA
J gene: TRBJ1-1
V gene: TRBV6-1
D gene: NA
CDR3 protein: CASSTTPNTEAFF
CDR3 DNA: TGTGCCAGCAGTACCACACCAAACACTGAAGCTTTCTTT

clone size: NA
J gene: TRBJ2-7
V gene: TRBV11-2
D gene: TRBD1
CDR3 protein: CASRRDRQSYEQYF
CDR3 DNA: TGTGCCAGCAGACGGGACAGACAGTCCTACGAGCAGTACTTC

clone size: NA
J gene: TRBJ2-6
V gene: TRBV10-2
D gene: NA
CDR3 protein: CASSENTLGLGANVLTF
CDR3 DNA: TGCGCCAGCAGTGAGAACACACTAGGTCTTGGGGCCAACGTCCTGACTTTC

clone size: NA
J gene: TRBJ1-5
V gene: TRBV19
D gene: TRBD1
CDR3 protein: CASKRPGQGADQPQHF
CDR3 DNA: TGTGCCAGTAAAAGGCCGGGACAGGGAGCTGATCAGCCCCAGCATTTT

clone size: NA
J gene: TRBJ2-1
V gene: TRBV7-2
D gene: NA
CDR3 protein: CASSLVFGEQFF
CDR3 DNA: TGTGCCAGCAGCTTAGTCTTTGGCGAGCAGTTCTTC

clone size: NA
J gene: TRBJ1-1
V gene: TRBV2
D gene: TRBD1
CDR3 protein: CASSDPTGQNTEAFF
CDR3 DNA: TGTGCCAGCAGTGACCCGACAGGGCAGAACACTGAAGCTTTCTTT

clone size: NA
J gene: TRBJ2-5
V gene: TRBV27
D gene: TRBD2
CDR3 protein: CASSSLKRGWGETQYF
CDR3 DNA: TGTGCCAGCAGTTCCCTCAAGCGGGGTTGGGGAGAGACCCAGTACTTC

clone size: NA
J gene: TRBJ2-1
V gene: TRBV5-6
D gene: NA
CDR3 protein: CASSLRNEQFF
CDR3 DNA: TGTGCCAGCAGCTTGAGGAATGAGCAGTTCTTC

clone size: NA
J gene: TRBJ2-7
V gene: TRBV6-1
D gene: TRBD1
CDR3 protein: CASRRPGQATSEQYF
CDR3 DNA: TGTGCCAGCAGGCGCCCGGGACAGGCCACTTCCGAGCAGTACTTC

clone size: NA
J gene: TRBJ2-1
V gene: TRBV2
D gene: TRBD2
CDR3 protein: CASSGREGSSYNEQFF
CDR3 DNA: TGTGCCAGCAGTGGGCGGGAGGGGAGCTCCTACAATGAGCAGTTCTTC

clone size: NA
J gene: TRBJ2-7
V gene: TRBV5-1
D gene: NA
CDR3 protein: CASSYGGAGEQYF
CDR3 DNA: TGCGCCAGCAGCTATGGGGGTGCTGGCGAGCAGTACTTC

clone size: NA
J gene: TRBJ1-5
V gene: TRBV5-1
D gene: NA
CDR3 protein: CASSLGVIGNQPQHF
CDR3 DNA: TGCGCCAGCAGCTTGGGGGTAATTGGCAATCAGCCCCAGCATTTT

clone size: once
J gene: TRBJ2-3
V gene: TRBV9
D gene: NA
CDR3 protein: CASSPPPDTQYF
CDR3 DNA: TGTGCCAGCAGCCCCCCCCCGGATACGCAGTATTTT

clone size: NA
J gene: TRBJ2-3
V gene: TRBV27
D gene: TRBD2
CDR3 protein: CASKMGGGQYF
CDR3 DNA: TGTGCCAGCAAGATGGGCGGGGGGCAGTATTTT

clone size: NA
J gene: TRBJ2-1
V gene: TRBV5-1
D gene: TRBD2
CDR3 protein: CASSNYIAGVNNEQFF
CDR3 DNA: TGCGCCAGCAGCAACTATATAGCGGGGGTGAACAATGAGCAGTTCTTC

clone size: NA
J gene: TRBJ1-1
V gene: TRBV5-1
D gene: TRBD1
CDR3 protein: CASSLGRQGNTEAFF
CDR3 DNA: TGCGCCAGCAGCTTGGGTCGACAGGGGAACACTGAAGCTTTCTTT

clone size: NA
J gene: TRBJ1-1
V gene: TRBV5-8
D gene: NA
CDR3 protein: CASSLMGQNTEAFF
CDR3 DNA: TGTGCCAGCAGCTTGATGGGTCAGAACACTGAAGCTTTCTTT

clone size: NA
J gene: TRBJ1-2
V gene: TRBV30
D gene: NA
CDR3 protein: CAWELGETYTF
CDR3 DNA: TGTGCCTGGGAACTGGGGGAGACATACACCTTC

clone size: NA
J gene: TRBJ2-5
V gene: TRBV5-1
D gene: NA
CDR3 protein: CASSLDSTQETQYF
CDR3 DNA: TGCGCCAGCAGCTTGGACAGTACTCAAGAGACCCAGTACTTC

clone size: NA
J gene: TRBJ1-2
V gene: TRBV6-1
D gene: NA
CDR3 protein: CASSGLWGSYGYTF
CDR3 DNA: TGTGCCAGCAGCGGCCTCTGGGGGAGCTATGGCTACACCTTC

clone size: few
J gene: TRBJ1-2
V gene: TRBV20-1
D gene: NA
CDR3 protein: CSASRGSYTF
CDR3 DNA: TGCAGTGCTAGCAGGGGAAGCTACACCTTC

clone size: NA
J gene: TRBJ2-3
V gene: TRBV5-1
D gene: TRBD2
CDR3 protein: CASTAGGQRDTQYF
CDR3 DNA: TGCGCCAGCACCGCGGGGGGGCAGAGAGATACGCAGTATTTT

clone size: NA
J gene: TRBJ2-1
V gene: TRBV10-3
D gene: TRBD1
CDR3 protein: CAVADRGDTQPQFF
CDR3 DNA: TGTGCCGTCGCTGACAGGGGCGACACCCAACCGCAGTTCTTC

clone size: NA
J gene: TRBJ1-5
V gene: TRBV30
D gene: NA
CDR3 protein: CAWSGGSLDQPQHF
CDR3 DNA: TGTGCCTGGAGTGGGGGGAGCCTTGATCAGCCCCAGCATTTT